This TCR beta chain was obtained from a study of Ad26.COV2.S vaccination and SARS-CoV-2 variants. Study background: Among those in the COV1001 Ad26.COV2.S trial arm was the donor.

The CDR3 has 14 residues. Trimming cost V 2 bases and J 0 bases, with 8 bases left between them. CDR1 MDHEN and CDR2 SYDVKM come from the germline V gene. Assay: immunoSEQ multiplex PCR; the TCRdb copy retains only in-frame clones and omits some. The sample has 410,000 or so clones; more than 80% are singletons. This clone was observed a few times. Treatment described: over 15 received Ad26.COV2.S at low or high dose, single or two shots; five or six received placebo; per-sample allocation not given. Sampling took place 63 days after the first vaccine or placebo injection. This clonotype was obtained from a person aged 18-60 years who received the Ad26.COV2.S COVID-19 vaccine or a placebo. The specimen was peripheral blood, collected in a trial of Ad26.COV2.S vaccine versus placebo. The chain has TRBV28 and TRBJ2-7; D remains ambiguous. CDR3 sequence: CASSLLQASYEQYF. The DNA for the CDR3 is TGTGCCAGCAGTTTACTGCAGGCCTCCTACGAGCAGTACTTC.